This T cell receptor beta chain was recovered during a study of CD8+CD57+ T cells in acquired aplastic anemia. Across the study: Isolated CD4+ and CD8+ cells, once sorted, yielded DNA averaging about 3.1 ug.

CDR3 and TCR beta VDJ profiling relied on a genomic DNA template. One entry per CDR3 protein results from TCRdb running MiXCR on the reads. The repertoire holds approximately 160,000 distinct CDR3 sequences, with just under 45% as singletons. Notes on the study in general: Patients and controls had in common twenty-nine CD8+ CDR3 sequences.

Germline V gives CDR1 LNHDA, CDR2 SQIVND (reference sequence). Unmatched junction bases numbered 9, after V lost 5 bases and J lost 3 bases. The CDR3 is 17 residues long. This clonotype was seen ten or more times. What it binds is not known. The V gene is TRBV19, the J gene TRBJ2-2, with 10 bases that match TRBD1. The material sequenced was sorted CD4+, CD8+, or CD8+CD57+ T cells (not recorded which) from PBMCs. This receptor was obtained from a human donor in good health. CDR3 DNA: TGTGCCAGTAGTGGCCCGCCGGGACAGGGGCACACCGGGGAGCTGTTTTTT. Amino acids: CASSGPPGQGHTGELFF.